This TCR beta chain derives from a study of T cells in localized non-small cell lung cancer. General observations from the study: Adjacent lung held a median roughly 56 of the top 100 tumor clones.

As regards this clone: The target antigen is unknown.

The ends were cut back, 6 bases at V and 3 bases at J, with 17 bases in the middle. Germline V gene sequence: CDR1 LNHDA, CDR2 SQIVND (reference sequence). CDR3 size: 15 residues. The repertoire was sequenced with immunoSEQ multiplex PCR; TCRdb's copy has only in-frame clones and lacks some. The data hold some 33,000 clones, with about 80% observed a single time. The receptor was isolated from a male donor older than 55 with stage III squamous cell lung carcinoma. The sample here was peripheral blood, taken before any cancer treatment. This chain links TRBV19 with TRBJ1-1; D might be TRBD1 (5 bases). The CDR3: CASSSFGGVYTEAFF. The CDR3 DNA sequence: TGTGCCAGTAGCTCCTTCGGAGGGGTTTACACTGAAGCTTTCTTT.